These 14 T cell receptor beta chains came from one sample sequenced in a study of T-cell reconstitution after alpha-beta-depleted transplantation in children. Unique molecular identifiers were used to barcode this TCRbeta library. TCRdb ran MiXCR on the PCR reads and lists one entry per CDR3 protein. The data hold about 260,000 distinct CDR3 sequences, with roughly 8% observed a single time. The sequencing here drew on PBMCs, mostly from graft donor cells, taken 180 days after TCRalphabeta/CD19-depleted stem cell transplant. These receptors were obtained from a male patient younger than 18 who had a stem cell transplant for acute lymphoblastic leukemia, so the T cells may come from the graft donor.

This clonotype was seen many times. This chain joins TRBV20-1 and TRBJ1-1; D not resolved. The V and J ends lost 5 bases and 0 bases respectively, with 7 bases between them. Per the germline V gene, CDR1 is DFQATT and CDR2 is SNEGSKA (reference sequence). The CDR3 extends over 12 amino acids. The CDR3 DNA follows: TGCAGTGCTGCCACAGTGAACACTGAAGCTTTCTTT. This codes for CSAATVNTEAFF.

The genes are TRBV11-2 and TRBJ2-5; 7 bases map to TRBD2. Germline V gives CDR1 SGHAT, CDR2 FQNNGV. V was pared by 2 bases and J by 0 bases, with 9 bases of the junction left unmatched. The length of the CDR3 is 17 residues. For the CDR3, the DNA is TGTGCCAGCAGCTTAAGCGGGGCCGGTCCCCACCAAGAGACCCAGTACTTC. This codes for CASSLSGAGPHQETQYF.

This clonotype showed up many times. This chain uses TRBV3-1 with TRBJ1-1, with TRBD1 matching 8 bases. Trimming cost V 10 bases and J 3 bases; bases outside gene matches: 10. Germline V CDR1 and CDR2: LGHDT, YNNKEL (reference sequence). The CDR3 contains 14 residues. The DNA for the CDR3 is TGTGCCACCAACGGGCAGGGGGCTTACACTGAAGCTTTCTTT. This translates into CATNGQGAYTEAFF. Variable domain in full (rest from reference TRBV3-1 and TRBJ1-1): DTAVSQTPKYLVTQMGNDKSIKCEQNLGHDTMYWYKQDSKKFLKIMFSYNNKELIINETVPNRFSPKSPDKAHLNLHINSLELGDSAVYFCATNGQGAYTEAFFGQGTRLTVV.

The rearrangement joins TRBV28 to TRBJ2-7, with 7 positions matching TRBD2. V was pared by 1 base and J by 2 bases, with 5 bases of the junction left unmatched. Germline CDR1 and CDR2: MDHEN and SYDVKM. The CDR3 sequence is 15 residues long. The CDR3 sequence is CASSLYLAETYEQYF. The CDR3 region has the DNA TGTGCCAGCAGTTTATACCTAGCGGAGACCTACGAGCAGTACTTC.

This clonotype was seen repeatedly, ten times or more. The rearrangement links TRBV12-3 or TRBV12-4 to TRBJ2-6; 8 nucleotides match TRBD1. Trimming removed 3 bases from V and 1 base from J; junction bases left unmatched: 2. The CDR3 has 16 residues. In DNA, the CDR3 is TGTGCCAGCAGTTTGAGGACAGGGTCTGGGGCCAACGTCCTGACTTTC. It translates to CASSLRTGSGANVLTF.

This clonotype came up many times. The chain is built from TRBV15 and TRBJ2-7; D ambiguous. V dropped 0 bases and J dropped 3 bases, with 9 bases sitting between them. The germline CDR1 and CDR2 sequences are LNHNV and YYDKDF (reference sequence). The CDR3 runs 14 residues. This CDR3 reads CATSRDAVIYEQYF. CDR3 nucleotide sequence: TGTGCCACCAGCAGAGATGCGGTTATCTACGAGCAGTACTTC.

This clonotype was recorded many times. This chain joins TRBV20-1 and TRBJ2-1, with 9 bases aligning to TRBD2. The CDR3 consists of 16 residues. Looked up from germline, CDR1 is DFQATT and CDR2 is SNEGSKA (reference sequence). V lost 3 bases to trimming and J lost 0 bases; unmatched junction nucleotides: 6. The CDR3 nucleotides read TGCAGTGCTAGGGGTAGCGGGAGAAACTCCTACAATGAGCAGTTCTTC. It codes for CSARGSGRNSYNEQFF.

The table lists this clonotype with many counts. CDR3 sequence (DNA): TGTGCCAGCCTACGCGGGGGGGAGGGACCCATTAGCTATTTGGAGCAGTACTTC. It codes for CASLRGGEGPISYLEQYF. This chain uses TRBV11-2 with TRBJ2-7; 9 bases line up with TRBD2. Germline V gene data show CDR1 as SGHAT and CDR2 as FQNNGV. CDR3 length: 18 amino acids. The junction had 24 bases not matched to a gene; V was cut back by 8 bases and J by 7 bases.

The sample holds many counts of this clonotype. The chain uses TRBV13 and TRBJ2-7; D may match TRBD1 or TRBD2 (5 bases each). Trimming took 3 bases from V and 2 from J, leaving 11 bases between them. Germline V CDR1 and CDR2: PRHDT, FYEKMQ (reference sequence). The CDR3 has 14 amino acids. This CDR3 reads CASSFRDPPYEQYF. For the CDR3, the DNA is TGTGCCAGCAGCTTCCGGGACCCTCCCTACGAGCAGTACTTC.

This clonotype was observed a handful of times. The rearrangement joins TRBV10-3 to TRBJ2-3; TRBD2 matches at 12 bases. The CDR3 spans 15 residues. Germline CDR1 is ENHRY and CDR2 is SYGVKD. The ends lost 6 bases at V and 2 bases at J; junction bases unmatched: 3. The CDR3 region has the DNA TGTGCCATCAGCCGGACTAGCGGGACCACAGATACGCAGTATTTT. It specifies CAISRTSGTTDTQYF.

This clonotype was detected many times. CDR3 sequence (DNA): TGCGCCAGCAGCCTGGGATGGGCGCCGGGTAATGAAAAACTGTTTTTT. Translated: CASSLGWAPGNEKLFF. This chain joins TRBV4-1 and TRBJ1-4; D unclear. Trimming shortened V by 4 bases and J by 4 bases, and 16 bases separated the two germline ends. CDR3 length equals 16 residues. Looked up from germline, CDR1 is MGHRA and CDR2 is YSYEKL.

In this sample, this clonotype turned up many times. The V and J genes are TRBV20-1 and TRBJ2-7; no definite D call. This CDR3 region has 12 residues. Trimming cost V 3 bases and J 2 bases, with 8 bases left between them. Germline V gene sequence: CDR1 DFQATT, CDR2 SNEGSKA (reference sequence). DNA of the CDR3: TGCAGTGCTAGGAGACCAGCCTACGAGCAGTACTTC. As protein: CSARRPAYEQYF.

This clonotype was found many times. V and J are TRBV20-1 and TRBJ2-1; D may match TRBD1 or TRBD2 (5 bases each). V was trimmed by 0 bases and J by 3 bases, leaving 9 bases between them. From germline, CDR1 is DFQATT and CDR2 SNEGSKA (reference sequence). The CDR3 length is 14 residues. The CDR3: CSARDLGRYNEQFF. Here the CDR3 DNA reads TGCAGTGCTAGAGATCTGGGACGCTACAATGAGCAGTTCTTC.

To note about this clonotype: A much larger clone differs by one base, so this may be a read error. The gene calls are TRBV3-1 and TRBJ2-3; TRBD2 is a possible D gene (5 bases). The CDR3 runs to 16 residues. Germline CDR1 is LGHDT and CDR2 is YNNKEL (reference sequence). This CDR3 reads CATSQEAGRLTDTQYF. The CDR3 nucleotides read TGTGCCACCAGCCAAGAGGCTGGGAGACTCACAGATACGCAGTATTTT.